This T cell receptor (beta chain) was documented in a study of cytomegalovirus exposure and HLA in healthy donors (dated by TCRdb to 2016 to 2017). General notes on the study: According to an earlier analysis of around 600 of the donors, roughly 180 million T cells yielded 90 million to 140 million unique TCR beta sequences and roughly 280 Gb of sequence data. Among around 400 genotyped donors of the cohort, an average of roughly 230,000 unique TCR beta nucleotide sequences was sequenced per donor, of which roughly 17% were non-productive. Using immunosequencing, the study profiled T cell repertoires from approximately 700 subjects and related those repertoires to cytomegalovirus serostatus. Rather than drawing on any new phenotypic data, the later analysis identified candidate immune exposures from TCR beta sequences and the way those sequences occurred across donors. Because of strong linkage in the cohort, a few DR-DQ haplotypes were treated as single units for association and clustering. The genetic ancestry cluster associated with self-reported Caucasian donors included around four fifths of the approximately 410 genotyped donors. A later genetic analysis used genome-wide SNP genotypes for about 60% of the roughly 700 donors, treating that subset as a discovery cohort. Alongside the repertoire data, information on donor age, sex, ethnicity and CMV serostatus was compiled. The study combined high-throughput TCR immunosequencing, statistical association of individual TCRs with disease status, and machine learning to predict cytomegalovirus infection status. Along with the roughly 670-subject first cohort, a separate validation cohort of over a hundred different subjects was used. The study was designed to test whether signatures of past pathogen exposure could be identified by cataloging public T cell receptors. An early release covering about 600 HLA-typed donors comprised about 320 gigabases of sequencing data and tens of millions of unique TCR sequences. In an earlier analysis of roughly 540 of the donors, high-throughput TCR beta sequencing was used to judge whether each TCR beta V gene segment behaved as functional or pseudogenic. All discovery cohort repertoires had been generated on a single sequencing platform. A later analysis re-analyzed previously published TCR beta repertoires from 666 donors and added high-resolution HLA genotyping to study TCR occurrence patterns. Class I and class II HLA loci were covered by the typing at four-digit resolution. The number of typed donors differed by locus: about 629-630 for A, B, C, DRB1 and DQB1; some 540 for DQA1; some 610 for DPA1; and about 470 for DPB1.

To note about this clone: Its antigen is unknown. No much larger clone is present one base from it, and per-base qualities are unavailable.

The cohort was made up of approximately 670 healthy bone marrow donors. At the time of sampling, all cohort members were nominally healthy, though unrecorded immune exposures were likely present. The donor was CMV seronegative and belonged to the group of around 350 seronegative cohort members. Each donor provided a peripheral blood sample, and peripheral blood mononuclear cells were used for TCR beta sequencing. The Qiagen DNeasy Blood Extraction Kit was used to extract genomic DNA from the blood cell samples. Libraries were built with the immunoSEQ multiplex PCR assay. A mixture of 60 forward primers for TCR Vbeta segments and 13 reverse primers for TCR Jbeta segments was used in the multiplex PCR. A multiplex PCR assay on genomic DNA amplified the CDR3 region of rearranged TCR beta genes. On the Illumina HiSeq System, the amplified TCR beta libraries were sequenced as 87-base-pair reads. In the authors' own workflow: Across the 640 or so repertoires, a later analysis counted tens of millions of unique TCR beta chains, approximately 10 million of which were shared by at least two donors. Raw reads were error-corrected and collapsed into unique sequences by a nearest-neighbor algorithm in which closely related sequences were merged to remove PCR and sequencing errors. V, D and J gene segments were assigned by aligning CDR3 sequences to IMGT reference sequences. Each retained sequence needed at least a six-nucleotide match to both a V gene segment and a J gene segment. A rearrangement counted as productive if the CDR3 had no stop codons and remained in frame with V and J, and every other rearrangement counted as non-productive. Following IMGT convention, CDR3 was defined as the stretch from the second conserved V-encoded cysteine to the conserved J-encoded phenylalanine. Sequences without an unambiguous match to a single V gene segment were excluded from the earlier analysis of 450 to 750 of the donors. An earlier analysis of 587 of the donors classified V segments as functional when productive rearrangements were above 56.7% and as segregating when the standard deviation between donors was above 5%. To diagnose cytomegalovirus status from the catalog of TCR beta chain sequences, a statistical classification framework was built. In a later analysis, V and J genes were assigned by comparing TCR nucleotide sequences against IMGT/GENE-DB human TR gene sequences. In a later analysis, CDR3 sequences and most-parsimonious VDJ recombination scenarios were assigned using the TCRdist pipeline. In a later analysis, each TCR beta chain was defined by its CDR3 amino acid sequence together with its V-gene family, and reads lacking a unique V-gene family were excluded. A later analysis removed 592 highly shared, low-generation-probability nucleotide sequences to deal with suspected cross-contamination and a sequencing artifact. In a later analysis, a clonal expansion index for each public chain was calculated from normalized within-repertoire ranks of inferred template counts. A later analysis computed generation probabilities with a VDJ recombination model fitted to out-of-frame rearrangements, and checked the results against IGoR. In a later analysis, hypergeometric tests were used to score TCR-TCR, TCR-HLA and TCR-CMV co-occurrence, with a repertoire-size bias correction applied to TCR pairs. False discovery rates were estimated in a later analysis by permuting HLA or CMV assignments 20 times. In a later analysis, co-occurring TCRs were grouped using DBSCAN, and TCRdist sequence similarity was added for clustering within HLA-allele-positive subsets. Repertoires with fewer than 30,000 or more than 120,000 public chains, plus five repertoires with anomalous nucleotide sharing, were excluded from co-occurrence clustering. TCRdb's version of the immuneACCESS table is confined to in-frame rearrangements and falls short of the full clone set. An unresolved V gene accounts for under half of the shortfall where checked; the remainder is of unknown origin. That table gives V, J and clone size, and the DNA gave D and trimming. The sample has 150,000 to 200,000 clones on record, 70% to 80% of them singletons. Of the sample, about 2.3% is held by the ten largest clones.

Study-level results and caveats: Roughly uniform sequencing depth across donors was assumed in presence/absence analyses, although this assumption may not hold. A group of highly shared sequence variants was considered likely to be a technical artifact of the sequencing pipeline. According to a later analysis, parvovirus B19, influenza, CMV and Epstein-Barr virus appeared linked to several top co-occurrence clusters. A later analysis found that TCR association rates varied across HLA loci, with DRB1 alleles showing the most associated TCRs and HLA-C alleles the fewest. While some public TCRs were present in many individuals, most TCR sequences turned up only very rarely across donors. The study listed 150 to 200 TCR beta chains as associated with cytomegalovirus. Over 15 rarely observed V segments, including chromosome 9 orphons, were excluded from the earlier analysis of approximately 500 of the donors because counts were too low. Because some donors lacked HLA typing at each locus, the association tests relied only on the typed subset. When HLA alleles, especially DR and DQ, strongly co-occurred, TCR associations were difficult to assign to individual alleles. Broadly in line with IMGT annotations, most TCR beta V segments showed up in productive rearrangements about 87% or about 30% of the time in an earlier analysis of approximately 640 of the donors. In a later analysis, HLA-associated TCR beta chains showed more clonal expansion and lower generation probabilities than non-associated chains that were equally common. Linkage disequilibrium might explain the correlated functional status among segregating V segments, but an unknown experimental factor could not be ruled out. The authors suggested that the approach could potentially be extended to other disease states and immunological phenotypes. In vitro tests confirmed that a few of the cytomegalovirus-associated TCR beta chains recognize cytomegalovirus antigens. In this cohort, only TCR beta chains were sequenced, and detectable features were limited by the absence of alpha or paired-chain data. The only immune exposure information available for the cohort was CMV serostatus. In a later genetic analysis, fewer N-insertions in productive TCRs were reported among donors in an Asian-associated ancestry cluster than the approximately 670-donor mean. A later analysis found that most CMV-associated TCR beta chains appeared HLA-restricted, with HLA associations seemingly driven largely by CMV exposure. A further reported finding was that TCR beta sequences accurately predicted the HLA-A and HLA-B alleles for most subjects in the first cohort. In a later genetic analysis, a missense DCLRE1C variant was associated with V-gene and J-gene trimming of TCR beta chains, and the association was replicated in an independent cohort. The classifier was reported to diagnose cytomegalovirus status with high specificity and sensitivity in both the original and validation cohorts. In a later analysis, some 18,000 TCR beta sequences were associated with specific HLA alleles at a false discovery rate of 0.05.

The sample was PBMCs. The sequence was collected from a woman aged 50 to 65 in good health and CMV-seronegative.

CDR3 sequence: CASSFSPGRGDIQYF. The DNA sequence is as follows: TGTGCCAGCAGCTTTTCCCCAGGGCGTGGGGACATTCAGTACTTC. This chain joins TRBV7-2 to TRBJ2-4; TRBD1 is a possible D gene, resting on 5 matching bases. Including the terminal cysteine and phenylalanine, the CDR3 comprises 15 residues. CDR3 DNA is the only sequence kept; it has 45 bases, read in frame from the first base. Trimming at the junction amounts to 3 bases on V and 8 bases on J, and the germline ends lie 17 bases apart. CDR1 and CDR2 were assigned from the germline V gene as SGHTA and FQGNSA.